Included here is one TCR beta chain sequence, with context. No antigen is known for it. No base quality information exists; no much larger clone differs at one position. This entry comes from a study of cytomegalovirus exposure and HLA in healthy donors (dated by TCRdb to 2016 to 2017). Concerning the study at large: In an earlier analysis of roughly 590 of the donors, around 290 Gb of sequence data and 120 million or so unique TCR beta sequences from some 170 million T cells were reported. About 320 gigabases of sequencing data and 80 million or so unique TCR sequences were included in an early release covering over 600 HLA-typed donors. Of the approximately 400 genotyped donors, approximately 83% fell in the genetic ancestry cluster associated with self-reported Caucasian donors. The aim of the study was to test whether cataloging public T cell receptors could identify signatures of past pathogen exposure. The T cell repertoires of 666 subjects were profiled by immunosequencing and related to cytomegalovirus serostatus. Along with the roughly 610-subject first cohort, a separate validation cohort of more than 90 different subjects was used. The study combined high-throughput TCR immunosequencing, statistical association of individual TCRs with disease status, and machine learning to predict cytomegalovirus infection status. A later analysis re-examined previously published TCR beta repertoires from about 670 donors and added high-resolution HLA genotyping to investigate patterns of TCR occurrence. Rather than drawing on any new phenotypic data, the later analysis identified candidate immune exposures from TCR beta sequences and the way those sequences occurred across donors. In an earlier analysis of a few hundred of the donors, high-throughput TCR beta sequencing was used to judge whether each TCR beta V gene segment behaved as functional or pseudogenic. Donor age, sex, ethnicity and CMV serostatus were collected together with the repertoire data. Genome-wide SNP genotypes for about 65% of the roughly 700 donors were used in a later genetic analysis, which treated that subset as a discovery cohort. All discovery cohort repertoires had been generated on a single sequencing platform. HLA typing included class I and class II loci at four-digit resolution. Typing coverage varied by locus: 629-630 donors for A, B, C, DRB1 and DQB1; roughly 520 for DQA1; more than 600 for DPA1; roughly 450 for DPB1. Five DR-DQ haplotypes were handled as single units for association and clustering because linkage in the cohort was strong. Among under 450 genotyped donors of the cohort, an average of roughly 240,000 unique TCR beta nucleotide sequences were sequenced per donor, about a sixth of them non-productive. The investigation overall reported the following: According to a later analysis, parvovirus B19, influenza, CMV and Epstein-Barr virus appeared linked to several top co-occurrence clusters. In this cohort, only TCR beta chains were sequenced, and detectable features were limited by the absence of alpha or paired-chain data. Presence/absence analyses assumed roughly uniform sequencing depth across donors, an assumption that may not hold. Compared with the roughly 600-donor mean, donors in an Asian-associated ancestry cluster had fewer N-insertions in productive TCRs, according to a later genetic analysis. The study gave a list of some 150 TCR beta chains associated with cytomegalovirus. Some IMGT-functional V segments, including TRBV6-2 and TRBV6-3, could not be distinguished by the 87-base-pair reads and were therefore excluded. In an earlier analysis of roughly 560 of the donors, most TCR beta V segments were observed in productive rearrangements about 90% or about 30% of the time, broadly matching IMGT annotations. Compared with equally common non-associated chains, HLA-associated TCR beta chains in a later analysis were more clonally expanded and had lower generation probabilities. Most TCR sequences were observed very rarely across donors, whereas some public TCRs were present in many individuals. HLA typing was unavailable for some donors at each locus, so association tests used only the typed subset. The sequencing pipeline was judged likely to have produced a cluster of highly shared sequence variants as a technical artifact. According to the authors, the approach could potentially be generalized to other disease states and immunological phenotypes. V-gene and J-gene trimming of TCR beta chains was associated with a missense DCLRE1C variant in a later genetic analysis, and the association was replicated in an independent cohort. Three of the identified cytomegalovirus-associated TCR beta chains were confirmed in vitro to be specific for cytomegalovirus antigens. In a later analysis, the rate of TCR association differed among HLA loci, with DRB1 alleles having the most associated TCRs and HLA-C alleles having the fewest. Because counts were too low, 15 to 20 rarely observed V segments, including chromosome 9 orphons, were left out of the earlier analysis of a few hundred of the donors. In a later analysis, 16,951 TCR beta sequences were associated with specific HLA alleles at a false discovery rate of 0.05. When HLA alleles, especially DR and DQ, strongly co-occurred, TCR associations were difficult to assign to individual alleles. The classifier was reported to diagnose cytomegalovirus status with high specificity and sensitivity in both the original and validation cohorts. CMV serostatus was the only immune exposure information available for the cohort. In a later analysis, most CMV-associated TCR beta chains were found to appear HLA-restricted, with HLA associations seemingly driven largely by CMV exposure. Correlated functional status among segregating V segments might be attributable to linkage disequilibrium, but an unknown experimental factor could not be ruled out. A further reported finding was that TCR beta sequences accurately predicted the HLA-A and HLA-B alleles for most subjects in the first cohort.

Trimming at the junction amounts to 2 bases on V and 2 bases on J, and the germline ends lie 13 bases apart. The germline V gene supplies CDR1 ENHRY and CDR2 SYGVKD. The CDR3 contains 15 residues, cysteine and phenylalanine counted. Of all the DNA, just the CDR3 is kept, 45 bases in frame from base 1. The library was made by the immunoSEQ multiplex PCR assay. The multiplex PCR relied on a mix of 60 forward primers for TCR Vbeta segments and 13 reverse primers for TCR Jbeta segments. The CDR3 region of rearranged TCR beta genes was amplified from genomic DNA with a multiplex PCR assay. Amplified TCR beta libraries were sequenced as 87-base-pair reads on the Illumina HiSeq System. As for how the authors treated the data: Across the 640 or so repertoires, a later analysis counted 80 million or so unique TCR beta chains, 8.5 million to 12 million of which were shared by at least two donors. Raw reads were error-corrected and collapsed into unique sequences by a nearest-neighbor algorithm in which closely related sequences were merged to remove PCR and sequencing errors. To assign V, D and J gene segments, CDR3 sequences were aligned to IMGT reference sequences. For a sequence to be retained, at least a six-nucleotide match to both a V gene segment and a J gene segment was required. A rearrangement was called productive if the CDR3 had no stop codons and remained in frame with V and J, and every other rearrangement was called non-productive. Following IMGT convention, CDR3 was defined as the stretch from the second conserved V-encoded cysteine to the conserved J-encoded phenylalanine. In an earlier analysis of approximately 590 of the donors, sequences lacking an unambiguous match to a single V gene segment were excluded. In an earlier analysis of 450 to 750 of the donors, a V segment was called functional when productive rearrangements were above 56.7%, and segregating when the standard deviation between donors exceeded 5%. A statistical classification framework was built to diagnose cytomegalovirus status from the catalog of TCR beta chain sequences. In a later analysis, TCR nucleotide sequences were compared against IMGT/GENE-DB human TR gene sequences so that V and J genes could be assigned. Using the TCRdist pipeline, a later analysis assigned CDR3 sequences along with most-parsimonious VDJ recombination scenarios. A later analysis defined each TCR beta chain by its CDR3 amino acid sequence plus V-gene family, and excluded reads lacking a unique V-gene family. In a later analysis, 550 to 650 highly shared, low-generation-probability nucleotide sequences were removed to address suspected cross-contamination and a sequencing artifact. In a later analysis, a clonal expansion index was calculated for each public chain from normalized within-repertoire ranks of inferred template counts. In a later analysis, generation probabilities were computed using a VDJ recombination model fitted to out-of-frame rearrangements, and the results were checked against IGoR. In a later analysis, TCR-TCR, TCR-HLA and TCR-CMV co-occurrence was scored with hypergeometric tests, and a repertoire-size bias correction was applied to TCR pairs. In a later analysis, false discovery rates were estimated by permuting HLA or CMV assignments 20 times. In a later analysis, co-occurring TCRs were grouped with DBSCAN, and TCRdist sequence similarity was added when clustering was performed within HLA-allele-positive subsets. For co-occurrence clustering, repertoires with fewer than 30,000 or more than 120,000 public chains were excluded, along with roughly 5 repertoires with anomalous nucleotide sharing. In TCRdb, the immuneACCESS table is reduced to in-frame sequences with V and J assigned. These tables do not hold every clone; where another copy was compared, an unresolved V gene accounts for under half, and the others remain unexplained. V and J calls and clone size are copied from that table; D and trimming were computed from the DNA. This sample has more than 80,000 clones in its table, and about three quarters of those were observed once. About 6% of the sample is held by the ten biggest clonotypes.

The cohort was made up of 650 to 700 healthy bone marrow donors. At the time of sampling, every cohort member was nominally healthy, though immune exposures that went unrecorded were likely present. The donor tested CMV seropositive, placing the donor among the 289 seropositive members of the cohort. Each donor provided a peripheral blood sample, and peripheral blood mononuclear cells were used for TCR beta sequencing. The Qiagen DNeasy Blood Extraction Kit was used to extract genomic DNA from the blood cell samples. Specimen: PBMCs. The rearranged chain carries TRBV10-3 and TRBJ2-7, with TRBD1 tentatively as D gene (6 bases match). This TCR came from a woman aged 50 to 60 in good health and CMV-seropositive. The CDR3 region has the sequence CAISESDRSAYEQYF. The sequence in DNA is TGTGCCATCAGTGAGAGCGACAGGTCTGCCTACGAGCAGTACTTC.